A selection of T cell receptor beta chains follows, all from one sample in a study of blood T cell repertoires in COVID-19. TCRdb's copy holds only in-frame clones and misses some; the assay was immunoSEQ multiplex PCR. The sample carries around 300,000 clones, under 90% recorded once. The sequencing input was peripheral blood. The receptors derive from a woman aged 45 to 65 who had recovered from COVID-19. The CDR3 runs from the conserved cysteine through the conserved F or W. D genes are given only for firm matches. The size entry is marked missing in some rows and otherwise reads once, few, many or a size class.

j_gene	v_gene	d_gene	abundance	CDR3nt	CDR3aa
TRBJ2-2	TRBV4-3	-	once	TGCGCCAGCAGCCAAGTCAGGGTAGCCGGGGAGCTGTTTTTT	CASSQVRVAGELFF
TRBJ1-5	TRBV6-1	-	-	TGTGCCAGCAGTGAAGCCAGGAATCAGCCCCAGCATTTT	CASSEARNQPQHF
TRBJ1-5	TRBV19	-	-	TGTGCCAGTATGCGATATAGCAATCAGCCCCAGCATTTT	CASMRYSNQPQHF
TRBJ2-3	TRBV29-1	TRBD2	once	TGCAGCGTTGAGGTTAGCGGGAGTGTTGGAGATACGCAGTATTTT	CSVEVSGSVGDTQYF
TRBJ1-5	TRBV2	-	-	TGTGCCAGCAGTGAAAACAGCCCCAATCAGCCCCAGCATTTT	CASSENSPNQPQHF
TRBJ1-2	TRBV5-1	-	once	TGCGCCAGCAGCTTGGTTACAGGCAGTCGGGGCTACACCTTC	CASSLVTGSRGYTF
TRBJ2-1	TRBV18	TRBD2	-	TGTGCCAGCTCACCACCGTCAGGAAGCGGGAGGGGCAATGAGCAGTTCTTC	CASSPPSGSGRGNEQFF
TRBJ2-3	TRBV5-5	TRBD1	-	TGTGCCAGCAGCTTAGGGGGCCCCACAGATACGCAGTATTTT	CASSLGGPTDTQYF
TRBJ1-2	TRBV7-9	-	-	TGTGCCAGCAGCCGATCGGGACAAGGGATCTATGGCTACACCTTC	CASSRSGQGIYGYTF
TRBJ2-1	TRBV11-2	TRBD2	-	TGTGCCAGCAGCGCGGGGGATGAGCAGTTCTTC	CASSAGDEQFF
TRBJ1-3	TRBV7-2	-	-	TGTGCCACCGGGACAAACCACCCTGGAAACACCATATATTTT	CATGTNHPGNTIYF
TRBJ1-2	TRBV3-1/TRBV3-2	TRBD1	once	TGTGCCAGCAGCCAAGACGTCAGGGGGGTGAGCTACACCTTC	CASSQDVRGVSYTF
TRBJ2-3	TRBV3-1/TRBV3-2	TRBD2	-	TGTGCCAGCAGCCAAGTGGCTAGCGGGAGAGGAGATACGCAGTATTTT	CASSQVASGRGDTQYF
TRBJ2-2	TRBV3-1/TRBV3-2	-	-	TGTGCCAGCAGTACTACCGGGGAGCTGTTTTTT	CASSTTGELFF
TRBJ1-1	TRBV29-1	TRBD1	-	TGCAGCGTTGGTAACAGGGGGGGAACTGAAGCTTTCTTT	CSVGNRGGTEAFF
TRBJ1-2	TRBV14	TRBD1	-	TGTGCCAGCAGCTACAGGGGTGGCTACACCTTC	CASSYRGGYTF
TRBJ2-3	TRBV30	TRBD2	few	TGTGCCTGGAGCGGACTAGCGGGGGCCCACACAGATACGCAGTATTTT	CAWSGLAGAHTDTQYF
TRBJ2-3	TRBV6-5	TRBD2	once	TGTGCCAGCAGTTCACTAGCGGGGGGCTGGGATACGCAGTATTTT	CASSSLAGGWDTQYF
TRBJ1-1	TRBV2	-	-	TGTGCCAGCACCCACGAGGGGGGGGGCGGCACTGAAGCTTTCTTT	CASTHEGGGGTEAFF
TRBJ1-1	TRBV28	-	once	TGTGCCAGCAGTACGGGACAACTAAACACTGAAGCTTTCTTT	CASSTGQLNTEAFF
TRBJ2-2	TRBV4-2	TRBD1	-	TGTGCCAGCAGCCGACAGGGAAACACCGGGGAGCTGTTTTTT	CASSRQGNTGELFF
TRBJ1-3	TRBV28	TRBD1	-	TGTGCCAGCAGTTTACGGACAGGCTCTGGAAACACCATATATTTT	CASSLRTGSGNTIYF
TRBJ1-2	TRBV14	-	-	TGTGCCAGCAGCCAGGGAGGGTATGGCTACACCTTC	CASSQGGYGYTF
TRBJ2-7	TRBV27	-	-	TGTGCCAGCAGTCCAGGACTAAAGCAGTACTTC	CASSPGLKQYF
TRBJ2-5	TRBV5-1	TRBD1	-	TGCGCCAGCTCACCAGCACGGGACAGATGGGGAGAGACCCAGTACTTC	CASSPARDRWGETQYF
TRBJ1-5	TRBV28	-	-	TGTGCCAGCAGTTATATTACAGGAACCCTCTATAGCAATCAGCCCCAGCATTTT	CASSYITGTLYSNQPQHF
TRBJ1-4	TRBV4-3	-	-	TGCGCCAGCAGCCAGGAAATTGGGGGGATCGGAAAACTGTTTTTT	CASSQEIGGIGKLFF
TRBJ1-1	TRBV7-6	-	-	TGTGCCAGCAGCTTTGTTTGGGGCATGAACACTGAAGCTTTCTTT	CASSFVWGMNTEAFF